This is a list of T cell receptor beta chains from one sample in a study of identical twins. In TCRdb, the 5' RACE reads were re-called with MiXCR into one record per CDR3 protein. The sample has roughly 1,500,000 distinct CDR3 sequences, roughly 35% seen once. The sequenced material came from cord blood. These receptors were collected from a newborn girl in good health. CDR3s include the opening cysteine and the closing phenylalanine or tryptophan. Fields, in order: clone size, CDR3 length, D gene, V gene, J gene, CDR3 protein, CDR3 DNA. A D gene is named only where the DNA matches it firmly. Rows may omit the clone size; those that give it use once, few, many or a size class.

NA	10	NA	TRBV29-1	TRBJ2-1	CSFSRDSQFF	TGCAGTTTTTCCCGGGACTCCCAGTTCTTC
NA	16	TRBD2	TRBV4-2	TRBJ2-1	CASSHRAGVGYNEQFF	TGTGCCAGCAGCCACCGAGCGGGAGTGGGCTACAATGAGCAGTTCTTC
NA	13	NA	TRBV7-2	TRBJ1-2	CASRWGGSYGYTF	TGTGCCAGCAGGTGGGGGGGCAGCTATGGCTACACCTTC
NA	11	NA	TRBV12-3/TRBV12-4	TRBJ2-1	CASRSRAGQFF	TGTGCCAGCAGATCGAGGGCAGGGCAGTTCTTC
NA	17	TRBD1	TRBV14	TRBJ1-2	CASSRRDRGRRRYGCTF	TGTGCCAGCAGCCGAAGGGACAGGGGGCGCCGCCGGTATGGCTGCACCTTC
NA	13	NA	TRBV10-1	TRBJ2-1	CASSVAPWNEQFF	TGCGCCAGCAGTGTGGCTCCCTGGAATGAGCAGTTCTTC
few	15	TRBD2	TRBV6-1	TRBJ2-3	CASTLAGVDTDTQYF	TGTGCCAGCACTCTAGCGGGAGTCGACACAGATACGCAGTATTTT
many	14	TRBD2	TRBV3-1	TRBJ2-7	CASSQGTSAYEQYF	TGTGCCAGCAGCCAAGGGACTAGCGCCTACGAGCAGTACTTC
few	13	NA	TRBV27	TRBJ2-1	CASSLDSANEQFF	TGTGCCAGCAGTTTAGACTCAGCGAATGAGCAGTTCTTC
NA	15	TRBD1	TRBV20-1	TRBJ1-1	CSASGGQGRSTEAFF	TGCAGTGCTAGCGGGGGACAGGGTCGGTCCACTGAAGCTTTCTTT
NA	13	NA	TRBV24-1	TRBJ2-4	CATSERGLDIQYF	TGTGCCACCAGTGAACGAGGGCTGGACATTCAGTACTTC
NA	15	NA	TRBV5-1	TRBJ2-7	CASSLVGQLPYEQYF	TGCGCCAGCAGCTTGGTGGGTCAGCTTCCCTACGAGCAGTACTTC
few	14	TRBD2	TRBV30	TRBJ2-7	CAATGTSGSYEQYF	TGTGCCGCCACCGGGACTAGCGGCTCCTACGAGCAGTACTTC
many	13	NA	TRBV29-1	TRBJ1-2	CSVEGPTFYGYTF	TGCAGCGTGGAGGGACCGACCTTCTATGGCTACACCTTC
few	13	NA	TRBV20-1	TRBJ2-5	CSAPSRQRETQYF	TGCAGTGCCCCATCCCGACAGCGAGAGACCCAGTACTTC
NA	12	NA	TRBV20-1	TRBJ1-4	CSALHSGEKLFF	TGCAGTGCTCTGCACTCGGGGGAAAAACTGTTTTTT
NA	15	TRBD1	TRBV28	TRBJ1-5	CVSSLAAGGRQPQHF	TGTGTCAGCAGTTTGGCGGCAGGGGGAAGGCAGCCCCAGCATTTT
many	16	NA	TRBV28	TRBJ2-1	CASCSSTRRPWNEQFF	TGTGCCAGCTGCTCTTCGACCCGCCGCCCTTGGAATGAGCAGTTCTTC
NA	16	NA	TRBV7-8	TRBJ1-2	CASSLVPIHSLYGYTF	TGTGCCAGCAGCTTAGTTCCCATTCATAGCCTCTATGGCTACACCTTC
once	14	NA	TRBV2	TRBJ2-7	CASREGRNSCEQYF	TGTGCCAGCAGGGAAGGCAGGAACTCCTGCGAGCAGTACTTC
NA	15	TRBD1	TRBV28	TRBJ2-7	CASTEGGTGTYEQYF	TGTGCCAGCACCGAAGGGGGGACAGGGACCTACGAGCAGTACTTC
few	15	TRBD2	TRBV20-1	TRBJ2-3	CSARGSGVGTDTQYF	TGCAGTGCTAGAGGGAGCGGGGTAGGAACAGATACGCAGTATTTT
many	15	NA	TRBV13	TRBJ2-7	CASSFARSSSYEQYF	TGTGCCAGCAGCTTTGCTCGGTCCAGCTCCTACGAGCAGTACTTC
NA	12	NA	TRBV20-1	TRBJ1-2	CSARDLNYGHTF	TGCAGTGCTAGAGACCTCAACTATGGCCACACCTTC
few	14	TRBD1	TRBV20-1	TRBJ2-7	CSAQKGAGSYEQYF	TGCAGTGCCCAAAAGGGGGCAGGGTCCTACGAGCAGTACTTC
few	13	TRBD1	TRBV20-1	TRBJ1-4	CSADRGDNEKLFF	TGCAGTGCTGACAGGGGGGATAATGAAAAACTGTTTTTT
NA	15	NA	TRBV5-1	TRBJ2-1	CASSLSVGWTNEQFF	TGCGCCAGCAGCTTGTCGGTAGGGTGGACGAATGAGCAGTTCTTC
NA	15	NA	TRBV7-6	TRBJ1-1	CASTPWGGSNTEAFF	TGTGCCAGCACCCCTTGGGGGGGGTCGAACACTGAAGCTTTCTTT
many	14	NA	TRBV7-2	TRBJ2-3	CASSLQSYTDTQYF	TGTGCCAGCAGCCTACAGTCTTACACAGATACGCAGTATTTT
many	15	NA	TRBV28	TRBJ1-5	CASSSQGYSNQPQHF	TGTGCCAGCAGTTCTCAGGGATATAGCAATCAGCCCCAGCATTTT
NA	13	NA	TRBV29-1	TRBJ2-7	CSVEVQGQYEQYF	TGCAGCGTTGAGGTGCAGGGCCAATACGAGCAGTACTTC
few	15	TRBD1	TRBV4-2	TRBJ2-3	CASSHKDRVTDTQYF	TGTGCCAGCAGCCACAAGGACAGGGTGACAGATACGCAGTATTTT
NA	14	NA	TRBV20-1	TRBJ1-5	CSASFRTANQPQHF	TGCAGTGCTAGTTTTCGCACAGCTAATCAGCCCCAGCATTTT
NA	14	TRBD1	TRBV7-2	TRBJ1-4	CASSYQGANEKLFF	TGTGCCAGCAGCTATCAGGGGGCTAATGAAAAACTGTTTTTT
NA	16	TRBD2	TRBV20-1	TRBJ2-7	CSARWSLAGAYNEQYF	TGCAGTGCTAGGTGGTCGCTAGCGGGGGCCTACAATGAGCAGTACTTC
many	14	NA	TRBV10-3	TRBJ1-2	CAISESTVNYGYTF	TGTGCCATCAGTGAGTCCACAGTTAACTATGGCTACACCTTC
NA	16	TRBD2	TRBV20-1	TRBJ2-1	CSATGLAGAAYNEQFF	TGCAGTGCTACGGGACTAGCGGGAGCAGCGTACAATGAGCAGTTCTTC
NA	11	NA	TRBV20-1	TRBJ2-1	CRAPKYNEQFF	TGCAGGGCCCCGAAGTACAATGAGCAGTTCTTC
many	15	TRBD1	TRBV5-1	TRBJ2-3	CASSLGTASTDTQYF	TGTGCCAGCAGCTTAGGGACAGCTAGCACAGATACGCAGTATTTT
few	14	NA	TRBV28	TRBJ2-5	CASSAPRGRETQYF	TGTGCCAGCAGTGCCCCCAGGGGGAGGGAGACCCAGTACTTC
NA	18	TRBD2	TRBV19	TRBJ2-1	CASSTRRLAGDGHNEQFF	TGTGCCAGTAGTACCCGAAGACTAGCGGGAGATGGACACAATGAGCAGTTCTTC
NA	13	NA	TRBV10-2	TRBJ1-6	CASMVASDSPLHF	TGCGCCAGCATGGTTGCATCGGATTCACCCCTCCACTTT
few	15	NA	TRBV6-1	TRBJ2-7	CAVKGPHRLAYEQYF	TGTGCCGTAAAGGGTCCCCACAGGCTTGCCTACGAGCAGTACTTC
NA	14	NA	TRBV14	TRBJ1-3	CASSQARRGNTIYF	TGTGCCAGCAGCCAAGCTCGCAGGGGAAACACCATATATTTT
NA	15	TRBD1	TRBV20-1	TRBJ2-3	CSASKTGGVTDTQYF	TGCAGTGCCTCGAAGACAGGGGGGGTCACAGATACGCAGTATTTT
NA	18	TRBD2	TRBV5-1	TRBJ2-1	CASSFLYRREVRYNEQFF	TGCGCCAGCAGCTTTCTATATCGGCGGGAGGTTAGATACAATGAGCAGTTCTTC
NA	18	TRBD1	TRBV20-1	TRBJ1-2	CSAPPQAFLWSGGGGYTF	TGCAGTGCTCCCCCACAGGCGTTCCTTTGGTCAGGGGGGGGAGGCTACACCTTC
many	14	NA	TRBV16	TRBJ1-2	CASSRRDRNYGYTF	TGTGCCAGCAGCCGCCGGGACCGCAACTATGGCTACACCTTC
NA	15	NA	TRBV5-1	TRBJ2-7	CASSLDVWSPDEQYF	TGCGCCAGCAGCTTGGATGTTTGGTCCCCGGACGAGCAGTACTTC
NA	13	NA	TRBV12-5	TRBJ2-1	CASGLSGFHEQFF	TGTGCTAGTGGTTTGTCAGGGTTCCATGAGCAGTTCTTC
NA	14	TRBD2	TRBV10-3	TRBJ2-7	CAISATSGNYEQYF	TGTGCCATCAGTGCTACTAGCGGTAACTACGAGCAGTACTTC
few	16	NA	TRBV2	TRBJ2-7	CASSWDTGSRSYEQYF	TGTGCCAGCAGTTGGGATACAGGGTCCCGCTCCTACGAGCAGTACTTC
many	14	NA	TRBV29-1	TRBJ1-2	CSAVLGGRGYGYTF	TGCAGCGCCGTTTTGGGGGGTAGGGGCTATGGCTACACCTTC
once	18	NA	TRBV4-2	TRBJ2-1	CASSQELGGASSYNEQFF	TGTGCCAGCAGCCAAGAATTGGGGGGGGCAAGCTCCTACAATGAGCAGTTCTTC
NA	15	NA	TRBV28	TRBJ2-2	CASTTREENTGELFF	TGTGCCAGCACCACGCGGGAAGAGAACACCGGGGAGCTGTTTTTT
NA	18	TRBD2	TRBV4-1	TRBJ2-3	CASSKRLAGGESTDTQYF	TGCGCCAGCAGCAAGCGACTAGCGGGGGGGGAATCCACAGATACGCAGTATTTT
many	14	NA	TRBV7-9	TRBJ2-1	CASSLRRGDNEQFF	TGTGCCAGCAGCTTGAGGCGGGGAGACAATGAGCAGTTCTTC
NA	15	TRBD1	TRBV15	TRBJ2-1	CATSRGTGSYNEQFF	TGTGCCACCAGCCGCGGGACAGGTTCCTACAATGAGCAGTTCTTC
NA	13	TRBD2	TRBV11-2	TRBJ2-4	CASRRLASNIQYF	TGTGCCAGCAGGCGACTAGCGAGCAACATTCAGTACTTC